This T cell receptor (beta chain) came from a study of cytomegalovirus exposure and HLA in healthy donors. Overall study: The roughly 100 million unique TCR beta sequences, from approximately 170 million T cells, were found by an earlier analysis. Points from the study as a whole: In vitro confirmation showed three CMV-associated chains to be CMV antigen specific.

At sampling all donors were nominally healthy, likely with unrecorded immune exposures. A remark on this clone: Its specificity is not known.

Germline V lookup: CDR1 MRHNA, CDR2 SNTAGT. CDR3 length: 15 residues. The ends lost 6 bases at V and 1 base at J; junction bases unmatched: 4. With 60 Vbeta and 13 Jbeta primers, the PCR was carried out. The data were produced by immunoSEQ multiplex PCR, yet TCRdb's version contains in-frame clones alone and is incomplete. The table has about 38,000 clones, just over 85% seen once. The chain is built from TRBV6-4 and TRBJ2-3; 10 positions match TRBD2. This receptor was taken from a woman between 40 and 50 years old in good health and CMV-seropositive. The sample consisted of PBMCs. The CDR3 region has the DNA TGTGCCAGCAGCCCAACTAGCGGGGGCACAGATACGCAGTATTTT. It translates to CASSPTSGGTDTQYF.